This entry features one T cell receptor (beta chain) sequence. Using immunoSEQ multiplex PCR, the repertoire was profiled, and TCRdb retains in-frame clones only, with some absent. The sample has about 400,000 clones, more than 70% seen once. This sample was taken from a study of blood T cell repertoires in COVID-19. At the level of the study: Recovered status in Cohort 3 required two negative PCRs, clearance, or symptom resolution.

The study drew participants aged about 18 to 90 years from 24 US areas. Losses at the gene ends were 4 bases for V and 7 bases for J; bases not matched to a gene: 15. CDR3 length: 17 residues. Germline V gives CDR1 SGHNT, CDR2 YYREEE (reference sequence). The sample consisted of PBMCs or T cells enriched from blood (not recorded which). The origin of this receptor is a man in his forties in a cohort exposed to, infected with or recovered from COVID-19 (not recorded which). The rearrangement joins TRBV5-4 to TRBJ2-7; 12 bases line up with TRBD2. The DNA of the CDR3 is TGTGCCAGCAGCCTGACACTAGCGGGAGGACTCTTTGGGGAGCAGTACTTC. As protein: CASSLTLAGGLFGEQYF.